This T cell receptor beta chain was obtained from a study of human T cells and chemical hapten exposure. Study background: Reading of the patch tests, which applied 0.01% DPC to the upper back, occurred at 6 days. The study, taken as a whole, reports: Donor immune responses may differ from healthy people's, since all donors had alopecia.

With regard to this clonotype: Its antigen is unknown.

V was pared by 0 bases and J by 9 bases, with 21 bases between. This CDR3 has 16 residues. Germline V CDR1 and CDR2: SGHTA, FQGNSA. The time point is: patch test 1, 2 weeks after DPC sensitization. The treatment denotes: therapeutic diphenylcyclopropenone sensitization with weekly scalp DPC. Via MiXCR, TCRdb re-called the RACE reads, giving one row per CDR3 protein. The sample consists of approximately 77,000 distinct CDR3 sequences, approximately 8% of them appearing once. The clonotype originates from a woman aged 30 to 39 with alopecia areata. Some clones in this sample may be carry-over from other donors' samples. The chain employs TRBV7-2 and TRBJ2-7; the D is unclear. The source was whole blood, collected in connection with sensitization to the hapten diphenylcyclopropenone (DPC). CDR3 residues: CASSLALDSLTRLQYF. The CDR3 DNA sequence: TGTGCCAGCAGCTTAGCGCTGGATAGCTTAACCCGGTTGCAGTACTTC.